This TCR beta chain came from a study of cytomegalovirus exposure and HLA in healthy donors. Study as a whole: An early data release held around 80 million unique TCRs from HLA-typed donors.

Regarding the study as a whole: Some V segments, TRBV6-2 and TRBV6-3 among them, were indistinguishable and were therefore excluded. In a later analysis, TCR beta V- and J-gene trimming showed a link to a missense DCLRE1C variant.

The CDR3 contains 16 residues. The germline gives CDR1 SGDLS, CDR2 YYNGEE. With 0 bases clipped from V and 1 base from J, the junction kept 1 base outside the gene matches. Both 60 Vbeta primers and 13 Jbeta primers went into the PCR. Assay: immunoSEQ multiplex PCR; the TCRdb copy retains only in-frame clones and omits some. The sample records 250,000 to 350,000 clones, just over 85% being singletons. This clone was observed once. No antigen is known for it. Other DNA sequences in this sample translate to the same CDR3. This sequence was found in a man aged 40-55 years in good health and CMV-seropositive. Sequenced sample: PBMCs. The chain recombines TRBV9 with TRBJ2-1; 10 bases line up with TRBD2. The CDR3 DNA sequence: TGTGCCAGCAGCGTAGTAGCGGGAGGTTCCTACAATGAGCAGTTCTTC. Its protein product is CASSVVAGGSYNEQFF.